The 2 T cell receptor beta chains below come from one sample, sequenced in a study of T-cell reconstitution after alpha-beta-depleted transplantation in children. Preparation of the TCRbeta library was carried out with unique molecular identifiers. Each CDR3 protein is one row after TCRdb ran MiXCR on the PCR reads. The sample contains around 450,000 distinct CDR3 sequences, roughly 17% of which appear only once. Here the sequenced sample was PBMCs, mostly from graft donor cells, taken 360 days after TCRalphabeta/CD19-depleted stem cell transplant. These receptors originate from a boy under three years old who had a stem cell transplant for Wiskott-Aldrich syndrome, so the T cells may come from the graft donor.

This clonotype was counted a few times. This chain links TRBV20-1 with TRBJ1-5; D is possibly TRBD1 (5 bases). This CDR3 comprises 13 residues. Trimming left V 0 bases short and J 4 bases short, with 7 bases between. The germline V gene encodes CDR1 DFQATT and CDR2 SNEGSKA (reference sequence). CDR3 nucleotide sequence: TGCAGTGCTAGAGAGGGGGGAAATCAGCCCCAGCATTTT. Amino acid sequence: CSAREGGNQPQHF.

The chain employs TRBV20-1 and TRBJ2-7, with D unresolved. The CDR3 sequence is 13 residues long. The germline V and J ends were trimmed by 7 bases and 0 bases, with 13 bases remaining between them. Germline CDR1 and CDR2: DFQATT and SNEGSKA (reference sequence). The CDR3 nucleotides are TGCAGTGTGAAGGCCACCCCCTCCTACGAGCAGTACTTC. This codes for CSVKATPSYEQYF.